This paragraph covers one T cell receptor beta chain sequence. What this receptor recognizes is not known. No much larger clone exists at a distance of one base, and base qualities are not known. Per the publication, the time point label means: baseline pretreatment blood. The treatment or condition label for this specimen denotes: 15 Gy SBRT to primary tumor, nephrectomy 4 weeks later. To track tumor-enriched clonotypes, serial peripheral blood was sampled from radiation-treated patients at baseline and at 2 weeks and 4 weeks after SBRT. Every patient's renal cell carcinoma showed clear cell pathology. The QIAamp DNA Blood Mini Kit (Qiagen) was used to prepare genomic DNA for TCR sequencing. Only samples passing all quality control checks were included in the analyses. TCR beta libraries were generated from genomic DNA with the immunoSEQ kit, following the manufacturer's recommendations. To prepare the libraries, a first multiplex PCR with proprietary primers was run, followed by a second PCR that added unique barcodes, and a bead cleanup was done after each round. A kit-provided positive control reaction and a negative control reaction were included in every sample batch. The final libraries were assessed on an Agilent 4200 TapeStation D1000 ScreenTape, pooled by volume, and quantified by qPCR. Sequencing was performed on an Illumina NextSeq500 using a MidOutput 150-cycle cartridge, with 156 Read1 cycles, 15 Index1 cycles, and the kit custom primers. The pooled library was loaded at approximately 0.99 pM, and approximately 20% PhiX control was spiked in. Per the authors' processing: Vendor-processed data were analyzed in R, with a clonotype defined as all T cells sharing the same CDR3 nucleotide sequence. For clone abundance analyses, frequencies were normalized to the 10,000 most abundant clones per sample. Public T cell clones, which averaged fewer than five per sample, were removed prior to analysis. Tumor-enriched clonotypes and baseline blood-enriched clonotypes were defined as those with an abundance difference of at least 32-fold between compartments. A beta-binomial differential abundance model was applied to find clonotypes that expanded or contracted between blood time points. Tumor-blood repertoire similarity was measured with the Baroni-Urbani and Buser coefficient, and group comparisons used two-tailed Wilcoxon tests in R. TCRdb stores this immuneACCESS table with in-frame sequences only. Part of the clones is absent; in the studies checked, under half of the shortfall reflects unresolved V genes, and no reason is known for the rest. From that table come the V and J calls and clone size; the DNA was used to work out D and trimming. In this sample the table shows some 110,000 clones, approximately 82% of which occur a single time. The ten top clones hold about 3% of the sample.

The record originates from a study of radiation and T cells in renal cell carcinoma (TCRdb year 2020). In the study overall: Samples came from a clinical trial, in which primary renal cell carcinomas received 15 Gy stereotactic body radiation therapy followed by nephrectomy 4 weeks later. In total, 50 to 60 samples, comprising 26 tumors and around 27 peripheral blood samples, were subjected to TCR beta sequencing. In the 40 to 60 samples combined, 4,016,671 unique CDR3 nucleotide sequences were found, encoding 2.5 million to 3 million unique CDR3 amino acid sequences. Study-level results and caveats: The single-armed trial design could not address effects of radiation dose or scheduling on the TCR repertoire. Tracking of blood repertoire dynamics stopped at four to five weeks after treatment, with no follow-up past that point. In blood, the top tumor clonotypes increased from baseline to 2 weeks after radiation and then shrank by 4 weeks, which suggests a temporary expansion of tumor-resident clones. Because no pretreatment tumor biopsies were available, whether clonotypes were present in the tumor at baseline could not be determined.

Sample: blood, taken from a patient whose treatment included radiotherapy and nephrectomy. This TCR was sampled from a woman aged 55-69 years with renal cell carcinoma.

The DNA sequence reads TGTGCCAGCAGCCTCACAGGGTTACAGGCTTTCTTT. Its protein is CASSLTGLQAFF. The chain couples TRBV5-6 to TRBJ1-1, with a weak D call of TRBD1 (6 bases match). V sheds 4 bases and J sheds 11 bases, leaving 15 bases between their ends. The CDR1 and CDR2 encoded by the germline V gene are SGHDT and YYEEEE. The CDR3 spans 12 residues, from the cysteine through the phenylalanine. Only the CDR3 region is kept as DNA, spanning 36 bases read in frame from base 1.